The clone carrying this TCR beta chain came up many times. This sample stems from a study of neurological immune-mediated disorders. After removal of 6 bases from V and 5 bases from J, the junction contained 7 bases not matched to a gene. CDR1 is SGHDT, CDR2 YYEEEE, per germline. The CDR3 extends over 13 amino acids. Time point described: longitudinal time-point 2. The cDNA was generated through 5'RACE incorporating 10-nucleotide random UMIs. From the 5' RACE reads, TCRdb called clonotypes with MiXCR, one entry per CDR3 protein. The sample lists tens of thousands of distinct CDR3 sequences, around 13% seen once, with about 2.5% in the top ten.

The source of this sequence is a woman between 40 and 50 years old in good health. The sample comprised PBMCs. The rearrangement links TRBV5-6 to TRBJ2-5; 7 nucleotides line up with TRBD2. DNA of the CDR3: TGTGCCAGCACCTCGGGGGGAGGGGAGACCCAGTACTTC. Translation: CASTSGGGETQYF.